This TCR beta chain came from a study of cytotoxic CD8 clonotypes in ibrutinib-treated CLL. Findings and limits, study-wide: Clonality went higher at ibrutinib response and then dropped back toward baseline at progression.

Measured with immunoSEQ multiplex PCR; TCRdb has only the in-frame clones, and not every one. Of 30,000 to 40,000 clones in the sample, 71% were seen once. The sample holds one count of this clone. What it binds is not known. V was shortened by 7 bases and J by 1 base, with 7 bases between the two germline ends. Germline values: CDR1 SNHLY, CDR2 FYNNEI. The CDR3 is made up of 12 amino acids. Source: PBMCs, taken at disease progression, from a patient treated with ibrutinib. This receptor was identified in a human donor with chronic lymphocytic leukemia. This chain connects TRBV2 to TRBJ1-1; D is perhaps TRBD1 (5 bases). The CDR3 DNA sequence: TGTGCCAGCAATACAGGGAACACTGAAGCTTTCTTT. It specifies CASNTGNTEAFF. The full variable domain, rest sourced from reference TRBV2 and TRBJ1-1, is EPEVTQTPSHQVTQMGQEVILRCVPISNHLYFYWYRQILGQKVEFLVSFYNNEISEKSEIFDDQFSVERPDGSNFTLKIRSTKLEDSAMYFCASNTGNTEAFFGQGTRLTVV.